Given below is one T cell receptor (beta chain) in context. Its antigen is still unknown. These data come from a study of blood T cells in healthy people across ages. Study-level results: Naive CD4+ cell counts and diversity both ran higher in long-lived than in aged donors.

This CDR3 is built from 14 residues. V was clipped by 6 bases and J by 3 bases; unmatched bases: 4. Germline V gene lookup returns CDR1 ENHRY and CDR2 SYGVKD. Combining a sample-barcoded 5' primer with a J-beta primer mix, a second PCR ran for about 7 to 12 cycles. Using its own MiXCR run on the 5' RACE reads, TCRdb lists one record per CDR3 protein. The sample holds approximately 770,000 distinct CDR3 sequences, roughly 60% seen once. The specimen sequenced was blood. The clonotype originates from a young man in good health. The chain joins TRBV10-3 to TRBJ1-4; 7 bases map to TRBD1. CDR3 amino acids: CAISPGTANEKLFF. For the CDR3, the DNA is TGTGCCATCAGCCCCGGGACAGCTAATGAAAAACTGTTTTTT.